These 23 T cell receptor beta chains share one sample of origin, sequenced in a study of beta chain bispecific antibodies for T cell cancers. Study-level findings and limits: Normal T cells contributed less of the targeted TRBV signal than the leukemia cells did.

Antigens of these TCRs are unknown. TCRdb re-derived calls from the 5' RACE reads in MiXCR, one entry per CDR3 protein. The table lists tens of thousands of distinct CDR3 sequences, about 2.7% of them singletons. Expansion lasted 3 days, with either anti-CD3 antibody OKT3 or CD3/CD28 beads. Sequencing was performed on healthy donor T cells cultured with leukemia cells. The source is a human donor in good health. Some clones in this sample may be carry-over from other donors' samples.

The chain links TRBV6-5 to TRBJ1-2, with D tentatively TRBD1 (5 bases). The germline gives CDR1 MNHEY, CDR2 SVGAGI. This CDR3 has 14 amino acids. V was cut by 5 bases and J by 0 bases, with 10 bases left in between. CDR3: CASSRDRANYGYTF. CDR3 coding DNA: TGTGCCAGCAGTCGGGACCGGGCTAACTATGGCTACACCTTC.

There are many counts of this clonotype. The chain uses TRBV19 and TRBJ1-5; 8 bases agree with TRBD1. The CDR3 runs to 13 residues. J lost 6 bases, V lost 8 bases, and 6 bases had no gene match. The germline CDR1 and CDR2 sequences are LNHDA and SQIVND (reference sequence). CDR3 protein: CASDWTGPQPQHF. The CDR3 DNA follows: TGTGCCAGTGACTGGACAGGGCCTCAGCCCCAGCATTTT.

This clonotype was detected ten times or more. The chain couples TRBV27 to TRBJ1-6, with TRBD1 matching over 12 bases. The CDR3 extends over 15 amino acids. The V and J ends lost 7 bases and 8 bases, in that order; junction bases with no gene match: 6. The germline gives CDR1 MNHEY, CDR2 SMNVEV (reference sequence). The CDR3 DNA reads TGTGCCAGCAACAAGGGACAGGGGGCCGATTCACCCCTCCACTTT. Translation gives CASNKGQGADSPLHF.

This clonotype was detected ten times or more. V is TRBV12-3 or TRBV12-4 and J is TRBJ1-5, with a weak D call TRBD1 (5 bases). V was trimmed by 6 bases and J by 2 bases, leaving 8 bases between them. The CDR3 sequence is 13 residues long. CDR3 bases: TGTGCCAGCAGCCCGGGGGGCAATCAGCCCCAGCATTTT. It is translated as CASSPGGNQPQHF.

This clonotype was seen at least ten times. This rearrangement joins TRBV7-6 to TRBJ2-7, with 11 bases fitting TRBD2. The CDR3 extends over 17 amino acids. Germline V CDR1 and CDR2: SGHVS, FNYEAQ. The junction had 5 bases not matched to a gene; V was cut back by 0 bases and J by 1 base. CDR3 coding DNA: TGTGCCAGCAGCTTAGCTGTAGCGGGGGGGCTGTCCTACGAGCAGTACTTC. Translated, it gives CASSLAVAGGLSYEQYF.

This clonotype was recorded many times. The chain uses TRBV11-2 and TRBJ2-2, with no clear D. CDR3 length equals 15 residues. V was trimmed by 0 bases and J by 1 base, leaving 6 bases between them. The germline V gene has CDR1 SGHAT and CDR2 FQNNGV. The DNA for the CDR3 is TGTGCCAGCAGCTTAGATCCAGGGAACACCGGGGAGCTGTTTTTT. Its translation is CASSLDPGNTGELFF.

DNA of the CDR3: TGTGCCAGCAGCCCGCGGACAGGGATGATTAATCTAGCCAAAAACATTCAGTACTTC. Protein sequence: CASSPRTGMINLAKNIQYF. V is TRBV21-1 and J is TRBJ2-4; TRBD1, the table's D call, lacks a check against the DNA. TRBV21-1 is deemed a pseudogene. CDR3 length: 19 amino acids.

This clonotype appeared many times. V and J are TRBV25-1 and TRBJ2-3; D remains ambiguous. This CDR3 has 14 residues. V was trimmed by 8 bases and J by 6 bases, leaving 18 bases between them. Germline-derived CDR1 and CDR2 are MGHDK and SYGVNS. CDR3 residues: CASEKSGSRDTQYF. The CDR3 bases are TGTGCCAGCGAAAAATCGGGCAGCAGGGATACGCAGTATTTT. The whole variable domain, remainder taken from reference TRBV25-1 and TRBJ2-3, is EADIYQTPRYLVIGTGKKITLECSQTMGHDKMYWYQQDPGMELHLIHYSYGVNSTEKGDLSSESTVSRIRTEHFPLTLESARPSHTSQYLCASEKSGSRDTQYFGPGTRLTVL.

On this clonotype: A junction boundary mismatches the germline segment, possibly from a read error. This chain joins TRBV5-5 and TRBJ2-7, with 11 bases aligning to TRBD1. Germline CDR1 reads SGHKS; CDR2 reads YYEKEE (reference sequence). The CDR3 runs to 16 residues. CDR3 DNA: TGTGCCAGCAGCTGGGATTCCGGGACAGGGGGGAGCCGAAAGATGTTC. Its translation: CASSWDSGTGGSRKMF.

This clonotype is medium-sized by share. The chain combines TRBV20-1 with TRBJ2-3; tentatively, D is TRBD1 or TRBD2 (6 bases each). This CDR3 contains 17 residues. The germline CDR1 and CDR2 sequences are DFQATT and SNEGSKA (reference sequence). V was cut by 5 bases and J by 4 bases, with 25 bases left in between. In nucleotides, the CDR3 is TGCAGTGCTCCTAGTGTGGGGGGCCAGAGGAGGGCAGATACGCAGTATTTT. Translated, it gives CSAPSVGGQRRADTQYF.

This clonotype was seen many times. The genes are TRBV5-1 and TRBJ1-1; D is unclear. This CDR3 is 15 amino acids long. Germline lookup yields CDR1 SGHRS and CDR2 YFSETQ. V gave up 0 bases and J gave up 6 bases, with 15 bases separating them. The CDR3 nucleotides are TGCGCCAGCAGCTTGGAATCGGGCAGGTTAGCTGAAGCTTTCTTT. Translation: CASSLESGRLAEAFF.

J is TRBJ1-1 and V is TRBV27; D might be TRBD1 (6 bases). V lost 4 bases, J lost 0 bases, and 30 bases lay in between. Looked up from germline, CDR1 is MNHEY and CDR2 is SMNVEV (reference sequence). CDR3 size: 21 residues. This chain's CDR3 is CASSSRDGGTSSPFMNTEAFF. CDR3 DNA sequence: TGTGCCAGCAGTTCTAGAGATGGAGGGACATCCTCGCCGTTCATGAACACTGAAGCTTTCTTT.

This clonotype was detected many times. J is TRBJ1-6 and V is TRBV27; D may be TRBD1 (5 bases). V was clipped by 2 bases and J by 11 bases, with 16 bases between them. The CDR3 totals 15 residues. Germline CDR1 and CDR2: MNHEY and SMNVEV (reference sequence). For the CDR3, the DNA is TGTGCCAGCAGTTTAAGCGGGGCCCCTATGGCACCCCTCCACTTT. Translation gives CASSLSGAPMAPLHF.

This clonotype was detected many times. The J gene is TRBJ2-3, the V gene TRBV7-9, with TRBD2 matching over 8 bases. Germline V gene sequence: CDR1 SEHNR, CDR2 FQNEAQ (reference sequence). The CDR3 consists of 15 residues. V dropped 2 bases and J dropped 2; count of bases not matched to a gene: 3. Written as DNA, the CDR3 is TGTGCCAGCAGCTTACCCGGACTAGCCACAGATACGCAGTATTTT. It encodes CASSLPGLATDTQYF.

This clonotype was counted at least ten times. The rearrangement links TRBV5-4 to TRBJ1-6; no reliable D call. The CDR3 length is 12 residues. Germline CDR1 is SGHNT and CDR2 is YYREEE (reference sequence). Trimming took 2 bases from V and 7 from J, leaving 4 bases between them. CDR3 sequence: CASSLGNSPLHF. For the CDR3, the DNA is TGTGCCAGCAGCTTAGGGAATTCACCCCTCCACTTT.

This clonotype was seen ten or more times. The chain combines TRBV5-6 with TRBJ2-5, with D perhaps TRBD1 or TRBD2 (5 bases each). V lost 0 bases and J lost 5, with 17 bases in between. CDR3 size: 16 residues. CDR1 is SGHDT and CDR2 is YYEEEE in the germline V gene. The CDR3 protein is CASSLAGAHRLETQYF. The CDR3 nucleotides are TGTGCCAGCAGCTTGGCCGGGGCCCACCGGCTGGAGACCCAGTACTTC. The full variable domain, rest sourced from reference TRBV5-6 and TRBJ2-5, is DAGVTQSPTHLIKTRGQQVTLRCSPKSGHDTVSWYQQALGQGPQFIFQYYEEEERQRGNFPDRFSGHQFPNYSSELNVNALLLGDSALYLCASSLAGAHRLETQYFGPGTRLLVL.

A few counts support this clonotype. The gene calls are TRBV20-1 and TRBJ2-1; 10 positions match TRBD2. The V and J ends lost 0 bases and 1 base, in that order; junction bases with no gene match: 9. The CDR3 is 18 residues long. Germline loops: CDR1 DFQATT, CDR2 SNEGSKA (reference sequence). The DNA for the CDR3 is TGCAGTGCTAGAGATACGGCTAGCGGGGGCAATTCCTACAATGAGCAGTTCTTC. It is translated as CSARDTASGGNSYNEQFF.

This clonotype showed up many times. The rearrangement joins TRBV11-2 to TRBJ2-1; 8 nucleotides agree with TRBD2. This CDR3 is built from 14 residues. Germline lookup yields CDR1 SGHAT and CDR2 FQNNGV. J was trimmed by 6 bases and V by 3 bases; bases with no gene match: 4. The CDR3 DNA reads TGTGCCAGCAGCTTTGTTGGACTAGCCAATGAGCAGTTCTTC. Translation: CASSFVGLANEQFF.

This clonotype was observed many times. The rearrangement uses TRBV28 and TRBJ1-6; possible D gene TRBD1, 6 bases. V lost 6 bases to trimming and J lost 2 bases, with 11 bases between them. Germline lookup yields CDR1 MDHEN and CDR2 SYDVKM. This CDR3 has 15 residues. CDR3 nucleotide sequence: TGTGCCAGCAGGGACAGCCAAACCTATAATTCACCCCTCCACTTT. It yields the protein CASRDSQTYNSPLHF.

This clonotype is medium-sized (0.01 to 0.1%) by share. This chain uses TRBV4-1 with TRBJ2-2, with a tentative D call TRBD1 (6 bases). V lost 1 base, J lost 6 bases, and 15 bases lay in between. CDR1 MGHRA and CDR2 YSYEKL come from the germline V gene. The CDR3 runs to 16 residues. CDR3 sequence reads: CASSQVTGIGPGELFF. The CDR3 nucleotides read TGCGCCAGCAGCCAAGTTACAGGGATAGGGCCCGGGGAGCTGTTTTTT.

This clonotype was detected many times. The J gene is TRBJ2-3, the V gene TRBV6-5, with TRBD1 as a possible D gene (7 bases). CDR3 length equals 15 residues. The V gene's germline CDR1 is MNHEY and CDR2 SVGAGI. V was shortened by 5 bases and J by 2 bases, with 14 bases between the two germline ends. CDR3 protein: CASSGGTDDTDTQYF. CDR3 DNA sequence: TGTGCCAGCAGTGGAGGGACAGACGACACAGATACGCAGTATTTT.

The J gene is TRBJ2-1, the V gene TRBV11-3; TRBD1 aligns across 10 bases. V lost 4 bases, J lost 8 bases, and 8 bases stayed unmatched. CDR3 length equals 15 residues. Germline-derived CDR1 and CDR2 are SGHNT and YENEEA. The DNA of the CDR3 is TGTGCCAGCAGCTCAGTGGACAGGGGGGGTCATGAGCAGTTCTTC. Translating it yields CASSSVDRGGHEQFF.

There are many counts of this clonotype. The CDR3 loop is CASSLVLSEETQYF. CDR3 DNA: TGCGCCAGCAGCTTGGTTTTGTCGGAAGAGACCCAGTACTTC. The chain is built from TRBV5-1 and TRBJ2-5; D is ambiguous. The germline V gene encodes CDR1 SGHRS and CDR2 YFSETQ. The CDR3 runs 14 residues. V dropped 0 bases and J dropped 3 bases, with 9 bases sitting between them.